This is a list of T cell receptor beta chains from one sample in a study of blood T cell repertoires in COVID-19. Sequenced by immunoSEQ multiplex PCR; TCRdb stores in-frame clones only, minus some. Of 150,000 to 200,000 clones detected, 86% appear once; the ten largest clones hold roughly 0.78%. Sequenced: peripheral blood. Source of these receptors: a woman aged 70-85 years with acute or convalescent COVID-19. The CDR3 runs from the conserved cysteine through the conserved F or W. The D gene is left open where the match is weak. Some rows mark clone size as missing; the rest say once, few, many or name a class of expanded clone.

v_gene,d_gene,j_gene,abundance,CDR3aa,CDR3nt
TRBV6-5,.,TRBJ2-7,.,CASSYSGGTPYEQYF,TGTGCCAGCAGTTACTCGGGGGGAACGCCCTACGAGCAGTACTTC
TRBV6-2/TRBV6-3,TRBD2,TRBJ2-3,.,CASSYLAGGITDTQYF,TGTGCCAGCAGTTACCTAGCGGGAGGTATCACAGATACGCAGTATTTT
TRBV3-1/TRBV3-2,.,TRBJ1-2,.,CASSQGAVYGYTF,TGTGCCAGCAGCCAAGGAGCGGTGTATGGCTACACCTTC
TRBV18,TRBD1,TRBJ2-3,.,CASSPQQGAGTDTQYF,TGTGCCAGCTCACCGCAACAGGGGGCTGGCACAGATACGCAGTATTTT
TRBV18,.,TRBJ2-7,.,CASSPLGASYEQYF,TGTGCCAGCTCACCACTAGGGGCCAGCTACGAGCAGTACTTC
TRBV11-2,TRBD1,TRBJ2-7,.,CASSLDRGSTGHEQYF,TGTGCCAGCAGCTTAGACAGGGGGTCGACCGGACACGAGCAGTACTTC
TRBV29-1,.,TRBJ1-2,.,CSVEVGQDVYGYTF,TGCAGCGTTGAAGTAGGTCAGGATGTCTATGGCTACACCTTC
TRBV3-1/TRBV3-2,.,TRBJ2-3,.,CASSQGHRGGYRYF,TGTGCCAGCAGCCAGGGTCACAGGGGGGGGTATCGGTATTTT
TRBV18,.,TRBJ2-7,.,CASSQKQDSLSYEQYF,TGTGCCAGCTCGCAAAAACAGGACAGCCTGTCCTACGAGCAGTACTTC
TRBV5-6,.,TRBJ1-5,.,CASSDSGLSDQPQHF,TGTGCCAGCAGCGACTCGGGACTTAGTGATCAGCCCCAGCATTTT
TRBV19,TRBD1,TRBJ1-2,.,CASSIRGTDYGYTF,TGTGCCAGTAGTATCCGCGGGACAGACTATGGCTACACCTTC
TRBV7-8,.,TRBJ2-6,.,CASSLGRNVLTF,TGTGCCAGCAGCCTCGGTCGCAACGTCCTGACTTTC
TRBV2,.,TRBJ2-1,.,CASTGRTPGHNEQFF,TGTGCCAGCACCGGACGGACCCCAGGGCACAATGAGCAGTTCTTC
TRBV19,.,TRBJ1-1,once,CASRRGNTEAFF,TGTGCCAGTAGGCGGGGGAACACTGAAGCTTTCTTT
TRBV10-3,TRBD1,TRBJ1-4,.,CAISGTGKEKLFF,TGTGCCATCAGTGGGACAGGGAAAGAAAAACTGTTTTTT
TRBV19,.,TRBJ2-3,.,CASRLGGIGTDTQYF,TGTGCCAGTAGGCTAGGCGGGATAGGCACAGATACGCAGTATTTT
TRBV5-1,TRBD1,TRBJ2-1,once,CASSLNGQGAGNEQFF,TGCGCCAGCAGCCTAAACGGACAGGGAGCCGGCAATGAGCAGTTCTTC
TRBV18,.,TRBJ2-7,.,CASSPRSTAYEQYF,TGTGCCAGCTCACCCCGTAGCACGGCCTACGAGCAGTACTTC
TRBV19,TRBD1,TRBJ1-1,.,CASSIGQGPSGDTEAFF,TGTGCCAGTAGTATAGGACAGGGACCCTCAGGGGACACTGAAGCTTTCTTT
TRBV19,TRBD1,TRBJ1-2,.,CASSIQGAGYGYTF,TGTGCCAGTAGTATCCAGGGGGCCGGCTATGGCTACACCTTC
TRBV12-3/TRBV12-4,.,TRBJ1-3,.,CASSQASGNTIYF,TGTGCCAGCAGCCAGGCCTCTGGAAACACCATATATTTT
TRBV7-3,.,TRBJ2-3,.,CASSLQRDTQYF,TGTGCCAGCAGCTTGCAGCGTGATACGCAGTATTTT
TRBV6-5,.,TRBJ1-2,few,CASSPAGNGGYTF,TGTGCCAGCAGTCCCGCAGGGAACGGTGGCTACACCTTC
TRBV5-6,.,TRBJ2-5,.,CASSLEGAGRLGTQYF,TGTGCCAGCAGCTTGGAAGGGGCGGGCCGACTAGGGACCCAGTACTTC
TRBV28,TRBD2,TRBJ2-3,.,CASSFSGRGGTDTQYF,TGTGCCAGCAGTTTCAGCGGGAGGGGGGGCACAGATACGCAGTATTTT
TRBV11-3,.,TRBJ1-1,.,CASSLGGNTEAFF,TGTGCCAGCAGCTTGGGGGGGAACACTGAAGCTTTCTTT
TRBV19,TRBD1,TRBJ1-2,.,CASSIIRGGFGYTF,TGTGCCAGTAGTATAATAAGAGGGGGCTTTGGCTACACCTTC
TRBV2,.,TRBJ2-3,.,CASSDPFPGAQYF,TGTGCCAGCAGTGACCCTTTCCCGGGTGCGCAGTATTTT
TRBV19,.,TRBJ1-1,.,CASRGTRTEAFF,TGTGCCAGTAGGGGGACAAGAACTGAAGCTTTCTTT
TRBV19,.,TRBJ2-3,.,CASSIWQENTQYF,TGTGCCAGTAGTATCTGGCAGGAAAATACGCAGTATTTT
TRBV27,.,TRBJ2-1,few,CASSPGSGHYNEQFF,TGTGCCAGCAGTCCTGGCTCAGGGCACTACAATGAGCAGTTCTTC
TRBV25-1,.,TRBJ2-2,.,CASSRGGAGTGELFF,TGTGCCAGCTCCCGGGGAGGAGCAGGCACCGGGGAGCTGTTTTTT
TRBV6-5,TRBD1,TRBJ1-3,.,CASSFLQGNTGNTIYF,TGTGCCAGCAGTTTCTTACAGGGGAATACTGGAAACACCATATATTTT
TRBV21-1,.,TRBJ1-2,few,CASSKRVWDIYGYTF,TGTGCCAGCAGCAAAAGGGTTTGGGACATCTATGGCTACACCTTC
TRBV2,.,TRBJ1-5,.,CASSLSGQGNQPQHF,TGTGCCAGCAGTCTCAGTGGGCAGGGGAATCAGCCCCAGCATTTT
TRBV25-1,TRBD1,TRBJ2-2,.,CASTPGQARTGELFF,TGTGCCAGCACCCCGGGACAGGCACGCACCGGGGAGCTGTTTTTT
TRBV6-5,.,TRBJ2-7,.,CASRATGSSYEQYF,TGTGCCAGCCGCGCGACAGGCAGCTCCTACGAGCAGTACTTC
TRBV14,.,TRBJ1-5,once,CASSQALRQGQPQHF,TGTGCCAGCAGCCAAGCTCTGAGGCAGGGCCAGCCCCAGCATTTT
TRBV7-6,.,TRBJ2-2,.,CASSLAPSKNTGELFF,TGTGCCAGCAGCTTAGCGCCGAGCAAAAACACCGGGGAGCTGTTTTTT
TRBV18,.,TRBJ2-6,.,CASLFSGANVLTF,TGTGCCAGCCTCTTCTCTGGGGCCAACGTCCTGACTTTC
TRBV5-4,TRBD2,TRBJ2-5,once,CASSFRLAGVETQYF,TGTGCCAGCAGCTTCCGACTAGCGGGAGTTGAGACCCAGTACTTC
TRBV7-2,.,TRBJ2-7,.,CASSLVRGVDYEQYF,TGTGCCAGCAGCTTAGTTCGGGGTGTGGACTACGAGCAGTACTTC
TRBV2,TRBD1,TRBJ2-3,.,CASSVRDSTTDTQYF,TGTGCCAGCAGTGTCAGGGACAGTACCACAGATACGCAGTATTTT
TRBV18,.,TRBJ1-2,.,CASSPPDSDRLRGYTF,TGTGCCAGCTCACCACCCGATTCCGACAGGCTGCGTGGCTACACCTTC
TRBV5-4,TRBD1,TRBJ2-7,.,CASSLRDSSYEQYF,TGTGCCAGCAGCTTAAGGGACAGCTCCTACGAGCAGTACTTC
TRBV15,.,TRBJ2-7,.,CATSRESLLYEQYF,TGTGCCACCAGCAGAGAGTCCCTACTCTACGAGCAGTACTTC
TRBV2,TRBD2,TRBJ2-1,.,CASSETPGLAGFDEQFF,TGTGCCAGCAGTGAAACCCCGGGACTAGCGGGGTTCGATGAGCAGTTCTTC
TRBV28,TRBD1,TRBJ2-2,few,CASKMGTGNTGELFF,TGTGCCAGCAAGATGGGGACAGGGAACACCGGGGAGCTGTTTTTT
TRBV7-2,TRBD2,TRBJ2-7,.,CASSLSGSAPHEQYF,TGTGCCAGCAGCCTTAGCGGGAGTGCTCCCCACGAGCAGTACTTC
TRBV5-1,.,TRBJ1-1,once,CASSLGGPEAFF,TGCGCCAGCAGCTTGGGGGGGCCTGAAGCTTTCTTT
TRBV6-2/TRBV6-3,TRBD2,TRBJ2-3,.,CASSYTSGRVLDTQYF,TGTGCCAGCAGTTATACTAGCGGGAGGGTGCTAGATACGCAGTATTTT
TRBV18,TRBD2,TRBJ2-5,.,CASSLSGLAGLNQETQYF,TGTGCCAGCTCACTTTCTGGACTAGCGGGGTTGAACCAAGAGACCCAGTACTTC
TRBV19,.,TRBJ1-1,.,CASSNGQLNTEAFF,TGTGCCAGTAGCAACGGACAGTTGAACACTGAAGCTTTCTTT
TRBV7-2,.,TRBJ2-7,.,CASSLSVRGYLYEQYF,TGTGCCAGCAGCCTAAGCGTCAGGGGCTACCTCTACGAGCAGTACTTC
TRBV5-1,.,TRBJ1-1,.,CASSLTGVYAFF,TGCGCCAGCAGCTTAACGGGAGTTTACGCTTTCTTT
TRBV7-6,.,TRBJ1-4,.,CASSPPGVPEKLFF,TGTGCCAGCAGCCCCCCAGGGGTTCCGGAAAAACTGTTTTTT
TRBV7-6,TRBD1,TRBJ1-6,once,CASSSRGENSPLHF,TGTGCCAGCAGCTCCAGGGGGGAAAATTCACCCCTCCACTTT
TRBV15,.,TRBJ1-4,.,CATSRVPRQGYEKLFF,TGTGCCACCAGCAGAGTACCAAGGCAGGGATATGAAAAACTGTTTTTT
TRBV11-2,TRBD1,TRBJ2-1,.,CASRLDRWSVF,TGTGCCAGCAGGTTGGACAGGTGGAGTGTCTTC